This T cell receptor beta chain was captured by sequencing in a study of shared clonotypes between healthy human individuals. CD8 cells regarded as naive lacked CD45RO, were positively chosen for CCR7, and omitted terminally differentiated effector memory CD45RA+ cells. Here immunoSEQ multiplex PCR was the method, and the copy in TCRdb shows in-frame clones only, minus some. The repertoire holds about 590,000 clones, 95% to 96% seen once, with 0.09% to 0.13% in the top ten. Germline CDR1 is MDHEN and CDR2 is SYDVKM. Trimming shortened V by 8 bases and J by 3 bases, and 10 bases separated the two germline ends. CDR3 length: 12 amino acids. The table lists this clone with a count of one.

The sequence was collected from a young woman in good health. The rearrangement uses TRBV28 and TRBJ1-2, with D possibly matching TRBD1 (5 bases). The sequenced material came from naive CD8+ T cells sorted from blood. CDR3 residues: CASPQGHYGYTF. In DNA form, the CDR3 reads TGTGCCAGCCCCCAGGGTCACTATGGCTACACCTTC.